What follows are 13 T cell receptor beta chains derived from one specimen sequenced in a study of regulatory dendritic cells for organ transplantation. Clones were read by immunoSEQ multiplex PCR, and TCRdb kept only the in-frame ones, dropping some. This sample has over 25,000 clones; around 80% occur once, and the top ten carry about 0.094%. Sequences were obtained from naive CD4+ T cells from blood. Subset in this sample: CD45RA+ naive T cells. The receptors here all came from a human donor in good health.

V gene TRBV6-5 combines with J gene TRBJ1-2; possibly TRBD1 for D (5 bases). Germline lookup yields CDR1 MNHEY and CDR2 SVGAGI. V was clipped by 0 bases and J by 4 bases, with 9 bases between them. The CDR3 extends over 14 amino acids. The CDR3 sequence is CASSYSLGGYGYTF. As DNA, the CDR3 is TGTGCCAGCAGTTACTCGTTGGGGGGCTATGGCTACACCTTC.

The chain is built from TRBV19 and TRBJ1-5; 8 nucleotides line up with TRBD1. Germline-derived CDR1 and CDR2 are LNHDA and SQIVND (reference sequence). V was clipped by 4 bases and J by 6 bases; unmatched bases: 5. CDR3 size: 14 residues. The CDR3 protein is CASSNNRGGQPQHF. CDR3 DNA: TGTGCCAGTAGTAACAACAGGGGGGGTCAGCCCCAGCATTTT.

This chain uses TRBV7-6 with TRBJ1-5, with TRBD1 identical over 7 bases. Germline loops: CDR1 SGHVS, CDR2 FNYEAQ. The CDR3 has 13 amino acids. V lost 5 bases, J lost 8 bases, and 6 bases stayed unmatched. The CDR3 sequence is CASSPTGIEPQHF. The CDR3 nucleotides read TGTGCCAGCAGCCCGACAGGGATAGAGCCCCAGCATTTT.

This chain uses TRBV6-6 with TRBJ2-3; D gene ambiguous. The CDR3 contains 10 residues. V dropped 8 bases and J dropped 6 bases, with 6 bases sitting between them. The germline gives CDR1 MNHNY, CDR2 SVGAGI (reference sequence). CDR3 loop: CASYGDTQYF. The CDR3 DNA follows: TGTGCCAGCTACGGGGATACGCAGTATTTT.

The chain has TRBV6-1 and TRBJ1-1; D uncertain. The V gene lost 1 base and the J gene lost 5 bases, with 2 bases spanning the gap. In germline, CDR1 is MNHNS, CDR2 SASEGT. This CDR3 contains 11 residues. The CDR3 protein is CASSEVTEAFF. CDR3 bases: TGTGCCAGCAGTGAAGTAACTGAAGCTTTCTTT.

This rearrangement joins TRBV19 to TRBJ2-7, with 7 bases identical to TRBD1. Germline CDR1 reads LNHDA; CDR2 reads SQIVND (reference sequence). V was clipped by 5 bases and J by 0 bases; unmatched bases: 4. This CDR3 comprises 14 residues. The CDR3 is CASSGQVSSYEQYF. In DNA form, the CDR3 reads TGTGCCAGTAGTGGACAGGTTAGCTCCTACGAGCAGTACTTC.

V usage is TRBV15 and J usage is TRBJ2-1; D remains ambiguous. CDR1 is LNHNV, CDR2 YYDKDF, per germline (reference sequence). CDR3 length: 14 amino acids. Trimming removed 1 base at V and 3 bases at J, with 7 bases between. CDR3 sequence (DNA): TGTGCCACCAGCAGAGTGCAGGTCTACAATGAGCAGTTCTTC. It codes for CATSRVQVYNEQFF. Variable domain in full (rest from reference TRBV15 and TRBJ2-1): DAMVIQNPRYQVTQFGKPVTLSCSQTLNHNVMYWYQQKSSQAPKLLFHYYDKDFNNEADTPDNFQSRRPNTSFCFLDIRSPGLGDTAMYLCATSRVQVYNEQFFGPGTRLTVL.

This clone is a singleton in its sample. V gene TRBV6-6 combines with J gene TRBJ1-4, with TRBD1 matching over 7 bases. J lost 7 bases, V lost 0 bases, and 2 bases had no gene match. CDR1 is MNHNY, CDR2 SVGAGI, per germline (reference sequence). The CDR3 totals 14 residues. CDR3 sequence (DNA): TGTGCCAGCAGTTACTCGACAGGGAGTGAAAAACTGTTTTTT. Residues: CASSYSTGSEKLFF.

This clone has just a few counts. The V call is TRBV18, the J call TRBJ1-2; no reliable D call. The germline V gene has CDR1 KGHSH and CDR2 LQKENI. V gave up 6 bases and J gave up 10 bases, with 21 bases separating them. The CDR3 is made up of 14 amino acids. The CDR3 region is CASSAREGKVDYTF. Here the CDR3 DNA reads TGTGCCAGCTCCGCTCGGGAGGGAAAGGTTGACTACACCTTC.

The gene calls are TRBV5-4 and TRBJ2-3; 9 bases are a match to TRBD2. Germline V gene data show CDR1 as SGHNT and CDR2 as YYREEE (reference sequence). The CDR3 runs 16 residues. The J segment lost 3 bases and the V segment lost 1 base, leaving 6 bases of the junction unmatched. As DNA, the CDR3 is TGTGCCAGCAGCTTGAGGGCGGGGGGGCCTACAGATACGCAGTATTTT. Amino acids: CASSLRAGGPTDTQYF.

The CDR3 coding sequence is TGTGCCAGCTCCCCAGCCATCGGACAGGGGGTATACAATGAGCAGTTCTTC. It encodes CASSPAIGQGVYNEQFF. V and J are TRBV18 and TRBJ2-1; 10 bases are shared with TRBD1. The germline V gene has CDR1 KGHSH and CDR2 LQKENI. V was pared by 6 bases and J by 4 bases, with 12 bases of the junction left unmatched. CDR3 size: 17 residues.

The chain couples TRBV7-9 to TRBJ2-2; 15 positions match TRBD2. CDR1 is SEHNR and CDR2 is FQNEAQ in the germline V gene (reference sequence). The length of the CDR3 is 16 residues. The trim removed 3 bases at V and 5 bases at J, leaving 1 base unmatched. CDR3 region: CASSFGLAGGTGELFF. CDR3 in DNA: TGTGCCAGCAGCTTCGGACTAGCGGGGGGGACCGGGGAGCTGTTTTTT. Variable domain in full (rest from reference TRBV7-9 and TRBJ2-2): DTGVSQNPRHKITKRGQNVTFRCDPISEHNRLYWYRQTLGQGPEFLTYFQNEAQLEKSRLLSDRFSAERPKGSFSTLEIQRTEQGDSAMYLCASSFGLAGGTGELFFGEGSRLTVL.

V is TRBV5-1 and J is TRBJ2-7, with D possibly TRBD1 on 6 matching bases. The V and J ends lost 5 bases and 11 bases respectively, with 20 bases between them. Germline loops: CDR1 SGHRS, CDR2 YFSETQ. The length of the CDR3 is 13 residues. In DNA, the CDR3 is TGCGCCAGCAGGGCCCAGCCAGGGGATACAAAGTACTTC. It encodes CASRAQPGDTKYF.